The 5 T cell receptor beta chains listed next were all sequenced from one sample in a study of T cells in localized non-small cell lung cancer. TCRdb's table, derived via immunoSEQ multiplex PCR, lists solely in-frame clones and lacks some. The sample includes around 91,000 clones, around 90% of them seen just once. Here the sequenced sample was peripheral blood, taken before any cancer treatment. The receptors come from a man between 35 and 75 years old with stage I squamous cell lung carcinoma.

The V and J genes are TRBV18 and TRBJ1-5, with TRBD1 as a possible D gene (5 bases). This CDR3 spans 14 amino acids. Deletions cut 3 bases from V and 5 bases from J, with 11 bases between. CDR1 and CDR2 (germline): KGHSH, LQKENI. CDR3 region: CASSPQQGDQPQHF. The CDR3 nucleotides read TGTGCCAGCTCACCCCAGCAGGGTGATCAGCCCCAGCATTTT.

The V gene is TRBV5-1, the J gene TRBJ2-3, with D tentatively TRBD1 (6 bases). The V end was cut by 3 bases, the J end by 2 bases, with 13 bases between. This CDR3 has 15 residues. Germline loops: CDR1 SGHRS, CDR2 YFSETQ. The CDR3 DNA reads as TGCGCCAGCAGCTCCGCTCAGGGACACACAGATACGCAGTATTTT. Translation: CASSSAQGHTDTQYF. Full variable domain (remainder filled in from reference TRBV5-1 and TRBJ2-3): KAGVTQTPRYLIKTRGQQVTLSCSPISGHRSVSWYQQTPGQGLQFLFEYFSETQRNKGNFPGRFSGRQFSNSRSEMNVSTLELGDSALYLCASSSAQGHTDTQYFGPGTRLTVL.

This clone has only one observation. This chain uses TRBV19 with TRBJ1-2; tentatively, D is TRBD1 (6 bases). The CDR3 sequence is 15 residues long. Germline lookup yields CDR1 LNHDA and CDR2 SQIVND (reference sequence). V was pared by 5 bases and J by 4 bases, with 17 bases between. Here the CDR3 reads CASSLRRQASYGYTF. CDR3 nucleotide sequence: TGTGCCAGTAGTCTTAGAAGACAGGCCTCCTATGGCTACACCTTC.

The V call is TRBV7-3, the J call TRBJ2-3; D might be TRBD1 (6 bases). The length of the CDR3 is 13 residues. V shed 4 bases and J shed 4 bases, with 9 bases lying between them. Per the germline V gene, CDR1 is SGHTA and CDR2 is FQGTGA. The CDR3 bases are TGTGCCAGCAGCTCTCCAGGGGCAGATACGCAGTATTTT. Its translation: CASSSPGADTQYF.

The chain is built from TRBV18 and TRBJ1-6, with 11 bases identical to TRBD1. With 5 bases clipped from V and 9 bases from J, the junction kept 3 bases outside the gene matches. Germline CDR1 KGHSH, CDR2 LQKENI. This CDR3 is 14 amino acids long. DNA of the CDR3: TGTGCCAGCTCAGTCGGGACAGGGGGTTCACCCCTCCACTTT. Translating it yields CASSVGTGGSPLHF.